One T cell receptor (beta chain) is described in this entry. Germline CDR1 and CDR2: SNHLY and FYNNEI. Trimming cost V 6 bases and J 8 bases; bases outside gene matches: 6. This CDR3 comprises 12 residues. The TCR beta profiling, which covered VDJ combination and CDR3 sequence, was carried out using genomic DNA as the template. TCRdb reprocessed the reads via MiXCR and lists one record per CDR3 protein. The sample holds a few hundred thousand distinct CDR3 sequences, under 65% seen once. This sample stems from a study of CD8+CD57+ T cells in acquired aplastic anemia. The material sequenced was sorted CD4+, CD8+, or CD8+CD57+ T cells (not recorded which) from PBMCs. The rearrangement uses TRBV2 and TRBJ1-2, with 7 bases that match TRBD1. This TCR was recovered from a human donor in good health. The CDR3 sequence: CASRGTVQGYTF. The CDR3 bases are TGTGCCAGCAGGGGGACAGTCCAGGGCTACACCTTC.